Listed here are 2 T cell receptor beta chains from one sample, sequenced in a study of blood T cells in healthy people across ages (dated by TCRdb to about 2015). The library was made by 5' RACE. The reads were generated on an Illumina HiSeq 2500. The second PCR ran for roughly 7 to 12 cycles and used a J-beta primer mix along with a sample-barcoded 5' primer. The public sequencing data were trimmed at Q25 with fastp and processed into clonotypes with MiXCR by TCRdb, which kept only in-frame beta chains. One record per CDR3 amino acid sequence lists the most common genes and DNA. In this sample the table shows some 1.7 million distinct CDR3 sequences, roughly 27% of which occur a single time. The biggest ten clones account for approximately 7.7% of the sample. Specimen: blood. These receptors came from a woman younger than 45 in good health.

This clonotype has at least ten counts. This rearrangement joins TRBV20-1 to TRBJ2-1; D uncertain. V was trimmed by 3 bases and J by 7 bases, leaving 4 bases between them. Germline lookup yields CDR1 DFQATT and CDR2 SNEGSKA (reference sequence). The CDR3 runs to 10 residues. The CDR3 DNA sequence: TGCAGTGCTAGGAGAAATGAGCAGTTCTTC. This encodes CSARRNEQFF.

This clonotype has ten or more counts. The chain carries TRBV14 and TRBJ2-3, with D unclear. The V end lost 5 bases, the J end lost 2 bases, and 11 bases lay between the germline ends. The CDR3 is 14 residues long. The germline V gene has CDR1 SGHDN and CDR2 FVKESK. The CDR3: CASSVRGFTDTQYF. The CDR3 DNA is TGTGCCAGCAGCGTCCGAGGATTCACAGATACGCAGTATTTT.